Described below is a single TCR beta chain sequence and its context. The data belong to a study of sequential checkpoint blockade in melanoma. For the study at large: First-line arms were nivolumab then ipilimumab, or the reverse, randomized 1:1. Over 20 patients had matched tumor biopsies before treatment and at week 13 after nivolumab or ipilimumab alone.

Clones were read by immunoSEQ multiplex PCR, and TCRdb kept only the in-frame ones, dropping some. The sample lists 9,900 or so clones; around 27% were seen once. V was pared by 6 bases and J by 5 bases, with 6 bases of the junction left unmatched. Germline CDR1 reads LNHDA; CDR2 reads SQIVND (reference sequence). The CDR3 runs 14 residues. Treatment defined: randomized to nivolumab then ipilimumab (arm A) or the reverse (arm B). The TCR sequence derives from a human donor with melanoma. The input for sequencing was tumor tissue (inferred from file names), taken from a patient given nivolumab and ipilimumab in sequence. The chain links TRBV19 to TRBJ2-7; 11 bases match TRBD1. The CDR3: CASSRTGGFDEQYF. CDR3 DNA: TGTGCCAGTAGCAGGACAGGGGGCTTCGACGAGCAGTACTTC.